This T cell receptor beta chain is from a study of cytomegalovirus exposure and HLA in healthy donors. Study details: Approximately 85 million unique TCRs from HLA-typed donors were held in an early data release.

With 60 Vbeta and 13 Jbeta primers, the PCR was carried out. Produced via immunoSEQ multiplex PCR; TCRdb's table is partial and in-frame only. Among around 100,000 clones listed, roughly 80% were seen once. CDR1 LGHNA and CDR2 YSLEER come from the germline V gene. V lost 1 base to trimming and J lost 5 bases; unmatched junction nucleotides: 8. This CDR3 is 16 amino acids long. This receptor was obtained from a man in his fifties or sixties in good health and CMV-seropositive. Sequencing was carried out using PBMCs. The chain employs TRBV4-3 and TRBJ2-5; 9 nucleotides agree with TRBD1. The CDR3 region is CASSQAPQGAVETQYF. CDR3 DNA: TGCGCCAGCAGCCAAGCCCCACAGGGGGCGGTGGAGACCCAGTACTTC.